Each of the 22 T cell receptor beta chains below was sequenced from the same sample in a study of blood T cell repertoires in COVID-19. Sequencing was performed with immunoSEQ multiplex PCR; in TCRdb, only in-frame clones are kept and a portion is missing. Of 250,000 or so clones in the sample, under 85% were seen once. The sequenced sample consisted of peripheral blood. The receptor set was obtained from a human donor in a cohort sampled during active COVID-19.

The chain is built from TRBV5-6 and TRBJ2-1; no reliable D call. This CDR3 is built from 14 residues. V was trimmed by 2 bases and J by 2 bases, leaving 8 bases between them. Germline V gives CDR1 SGHDT, CDR2 YYEEEE. The CDR3 is CASSLTVAYNEQFF. In nucleotides, the CDR3 is TGTGCCAGCAGCTTAACCGTAGCCTACAATGAGCAGTTCTTC.

The genes are TRBV6-5 and TRBJ1-5, with D tentatively TRBD1 (5 bases). Trimming took 6 bases from V and 5 from J, leaving 11 bases between them. Germline CDR1 and CDR2: MNHEY and SVGAGI. CDR3 length equals 13 residues. CDR3 loop: CASSMSRDQPQHF. The CDR3 nucleotides read TGTGCCAGCAGCATGTCCAGGGATCAGCCCCAGCATTTT.

This clone was recorded once. CDR3 amino acids: CASSEPTGGADTQYF. The CDR3 nucleotides are TGCGCCAGCAGTGAGCCGACAGGGGGCGCAGATACGCAGTATTTT. V usage is TRBV10-2 and J usage is TRBJ2-3; 10 bases map to TRBD1. Germline lookup yields CDR1 WSHSY and CDR2 SAAADI. Unmatched junction bases numbered 3, after V lost 2 bases and J lost 4 bases. The CDR3 is made up of 15 amino acids.

Regarding this clone: Other DNA sequences of this sample code for an identical CDR3. This chain joins TRBV15 and TRBJ2-1, with 8 bases fitting TRBD1. J was trimmed by 4 bases and V by 1 base; bases with no gene match: 3. This CDR3 region has 15 residues. Per the germline V gene, CDR1 is LNHNV and CDR2 is YYDKDF (reference sequence). CDR3 DNA: TGTGCCACCAGCAGAGGGCAGGGGGCTTACAATGAGCAGTTCTTC. Residues: CATSRGQGAYNEQFF. Using reference TRBV15 and TRBJ2-1 for the parts outside the CDR3, the full variable domain is DAMVIQNPRYQVTQFGKPVTLSCSQTLNHNVMYWYQQKSSQAPKLLFHYYDKDFNNEADTPDNFQSRRPNTSFCFLDIRSPGLGDTAMYLCATSRGQGAYNEQFFGPGTRLTVL.

The rearrangement uses TRBV5-6 and TRBJ2-1, with D maybe TRBD1 (6 bases). V dropped 2 bases and J dropped 14 bases, with 26 bases sitting between them. The CDR3 length is 16 residues. Germline CDR1 SGHDT, CDR2 YYEEEE. CDR3 region: CASSLYVGGPSPKEFF. The CDR3 DNA reads as TGTGCCAGCAGCTTATATGTAGGGGGTCCTAGTCCCAAGGAGTTCTTC.

The chain joins TRBV4-1 to TRBJ2-7; 7 positions agree with TRBD2. CDR3 length equals 17 residues. The junction had 15 bases not matched to a gene; V was cut back by 1 base and J by 6 bases. CDR1 is MGHRA and CDR2 is YSYEKL in the germline V gene. The CDR3 DNA sequence: TGCGCCAGCAGCCAAGGCCCCCTCGCGCCGGGGGGACCCGAGCAGTACTTC. Its translation is CASSQGPLAPGGPEQYF.

The genes are TRBV18 and TRBJ2-7; 11 bases line up with TRBD1. The germline CDR1 and CDR2 sequences are KGHSH and LQKENI. Germline trimming cut 3 bases from V and 6 bases from J; bases unmatched to any gene: 13. The CDR3 sequence is 17 residues long. The CDR3 DNA reads TGTGCCAGCTCACCTTCCCCGGACAGGGGGCCACTTACCGAGCAGTACTTC. It is translated as CASSPSPDRGPLTEQYF.

This clone was picked up one time. In DNA, the CDR3 is TGTGCCAGTAGTTTTGGACTAGCGGGGGGTTACAATGAGCAGTTCTTC. Translation: CASSFGLAGGYNEQFF. This chain joins TRBV19 and TRBJ2-1; 14 nucleotides agree with TRBD2. V shed 5 bases, J shed 4 bases, and the junction held 4 bases outside the gene matches. This CDR3 is built from 16 residues. Germline CDR1 LNHDA, CDR2 SQIVND (reference sequence).

The chain employs TRBV5-5 and TRBJ1-1; 10 bases fit TRBD1. CDR1 is SGHKS and CDR2 is YYEKEE in the germline V gene (reference sequence). V trimming: 3 bases; J trimming: 3 bases; junction bases outside the gene matches: 5. This CDR3 contains 15 residues. The CDR3 DNA reads TGTGCCAGCAGCTCATGGGACAGGGGATACACTGAAGCTTTCTTT. This translates into CASSSWDRGYTEAFF.

This clone has only a few counts. V gene TRBV4-2 combines with J gene TRBJ2-1; 8 nucleotides align to TRBD2. J gave up 0 bases and V 4 bases, and 8 bases lay outside the gene matches. The CDR3 totals 17 residues. In germline, CDR1 is LGHNA, CDR2 YNFKEQ. CDR3 sequence reads: CASSRSTSGHSYNEQFF. The CDR3, as DNA: TGTGCCAGCAGCCGTTCCACTAGCGGACACTCCTACAATGAGCAGTTCTTC.

The J gene is TRBJ2-1, the V gene TRBV28; 13 positions match TRBD2. The CDR3 sequence is 15 residues long. V lost 5 bases to trimming and J lost 9 bases; unmatched junction nucleotides: 7. The germline CDR1 and CDR2 sequences are MDHEN and SYDVKM. The CDR3 sequence is CASSQTSGRALEQFF. The CDR3, as DNA: TGTGCCAGCAGTCAAACTAGCGGGAGGGCACTTGAGCAGTTCTTC.

V gene TRBV28 combines with J gene TRBJ2-1, with TRBD2 matching over 13 bases. Germline CDR1 MDHEN, CDR2 SYDVKM. V shed 7 bases, J shed 9 bases, and the junction held 6 bases outside the gene matches. This CDR3 has 14 amino acids. The CDR3 reads CASTLTSGRSEQFF. The CDR3 DNA is TGTGCCAGCACCCTGACTAGCGGGAGGAGTGAGCAGTTCTTC. The full variable domain, in which reference TRBV28 and TRBJ2-1 provide the parts outside the CDR3, is DVKVTQSSRYLVKRTGEKVFLECVQDMDHENMFWYRQDPGLGLRLIYFSYDVKMKEKGDIPEGYSVSREKKERFSLILESASTNQTSMYLCASTLTSGRSEQFFGPGTRLTVL.

The chain has TRBV19 and TRBJ2-1, with D tentatively TRBD2 (6 bases). V was pared by 4 bases and J by 3 bases, with 10 bases between. The germline V gene has CDR1 LNHDA and CDR2 SQIVND (reference sequence). This CDR3 spans 14 amino acids. Here the CDR3 reads CASSTSVNYNEQFF. The CDR3 region has the DNA TGTGCCAGTAGTACTAGCGTAAACTACAATGAGCAGTTCTTC.

This chain connects TRBV4-1 to TRBJ2-1; 14 nucleotides align to TRBD2. After removal of 3 bases from V and 9 bases from J, the junction contained 7 bases not matched to a gene. This CDR3 contains 16 residues. Looked up from germline, CDR1 is MGHRA and CDR2 is YSYEKL. CDR3 coding DNA: TGCGCCAGCAGCCAGACGACTAGCGGGAGGGAAGGTGAGCAGTTCTTC. It translates to CASSQTTSGREGEQFF.

The chain recombines TRBV11-3 with TRBJ2-3; 11 positions agree with TRBD2. V gave up 0 bases and J gave up 4 bases; unmatched junction bases: 6. Germline V CDR1 and CDR2: SGHNT, YENEEA. The CDR3 is 17 residues long. The CDR3 sequence: CASSLDSSGRAADTQYF. CDR3 in DNA: TGTGCCAGCAGCTTAGACAGTAGCGGGAGGGCCGCAGATACGCAGTATTTT.

A single count supports this clone. The V and J genes are TRBV2 and TRBJ1-5; tentative D call: TRBD1 (5 bases). CDR1 SNHLY and CDR2 FYNNEI come from the germline V gene. V shed 7 bases and J shed 6 bases, with 19 bases lying between them. This CDR3 contains 15 residues. CDR3 sequence reads: CASKTGPAGGQPQHF. CDR3 coding DNA: TGTGCCAGCAAGACCGGACCGGCGGGGGGTCAGCCCCAGCATTTT.

This clone has more than one count but fewer than ten. V gene TRBV24-1 combines with J gene TRBJ2-1; TRBD2 matches 14 bases. The CDR3 is 16 residues long. Germline assignment: CDR1 KGHDR and CDR2 SFDVKD. Trimming at V came to 4 bases and at J to 12 bases, leaving 10 bases not matched to a gene. CDR3 nucleotide sequence: TGTGCCACCAGTGACCGCCGTGGGACTAGCGGGAGTAGGCAGTTCTTC. Residues: CATSDRRGTSGSRQFF.

The chain recombines TRBV7-2 with TRBJ1-1; tentative D call: TRBD1 (6 bases). This CDR3 comprises 14 residues. The germline gives CDR1 SGHTA, CDR2 FQGNSA. Trimming removed 4 bases at V and 1 base at J, with 10 bases between. The CDR3 sequence: CASSSRTANTEAFF. CDR3 nucleotides: TGTGCCAGCAGCTCCAGGACAGCGAACACTGAAGCTTTCTTT.

The CDR3: CASSVQGYNSPLHF. The DNA of the CDR3 is TGTGCCAGCAGTGTACAGGGGTATAATTCACCCCTCCACTTT. This chain connects TRBV6-4 to TRBJ1-6; 7 bases line up with TRBD1. The germline V gene has CDR1 MRHNA and CDR2 SNTAGT. The CDR3 runs 14 residues. Losses at the gene ends were 4 bases for V and 4 bases for J; bases not matched to a gene: 1.

V and J are TRBV6-9 and TRBJ2-5; D not certain. Trimming removed 5 bases from V and 5 bases from J, with 3 bases in between. Germline CDR1 reads MNHGY; CDR2 reads SVAAGI. The CDR3 runs 10 residues. The CDR3, as DNA: TGTGCCAGCAGTCGGGAGACCCAGTACTTC. It yields the protein CASSRETQYF.

The CDR3 DNA sequence: TGTGCCAGCAGCGCCACAGGGACCCACGAGCAGTACTTC. This encodes CASSATGTHEQYF. This rearrangement joins TRBV7-3 to TRBJ2-7; a possible D gene is TRBD1 (6 bases). In germline, CDR1 is SGHTA, CDR2 FQGTGA. CDR3 length: 13 residues. Trimming shortened V by 5 bases and J by 5 bases, and 13 bases separated the two germline ends.

The rearrangement joins TRBV12-5 to TRBJ2-1, with D possibly matching TRBD1 (6 bases). Germline V lookup: CDR1 LGHNT, CDR2 FRNRAP. The CDR3 totals 16 residues. Trimming left V 2 bases short and J 9 bases short, with 20 bases between. This chain's CDR3 is CASGLSAGAGVSEQFF. CDR3 nucleotide sequence: TGTGCTAGTGGTTTGTCGGCAGGGGCCGGGGTGAGTGAGCAGTTCTTC.